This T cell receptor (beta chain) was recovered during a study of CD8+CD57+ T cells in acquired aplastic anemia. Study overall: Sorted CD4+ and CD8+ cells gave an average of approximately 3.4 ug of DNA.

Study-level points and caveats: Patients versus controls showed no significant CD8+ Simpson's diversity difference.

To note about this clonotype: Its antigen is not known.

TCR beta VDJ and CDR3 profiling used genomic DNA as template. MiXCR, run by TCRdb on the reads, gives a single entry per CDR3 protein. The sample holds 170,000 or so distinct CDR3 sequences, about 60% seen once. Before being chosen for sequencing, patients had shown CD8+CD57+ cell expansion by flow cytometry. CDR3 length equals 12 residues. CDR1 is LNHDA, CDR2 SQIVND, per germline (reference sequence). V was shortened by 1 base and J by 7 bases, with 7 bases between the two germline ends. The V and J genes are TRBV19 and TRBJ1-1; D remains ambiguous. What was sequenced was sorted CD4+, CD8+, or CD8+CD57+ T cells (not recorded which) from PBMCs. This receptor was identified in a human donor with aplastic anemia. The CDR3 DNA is TGTGCCAGTAGTATAGGCTTCGGTGAAGCTTTCTTT. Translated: CASSIGFGEAFF.